The next 9 T cell receptor beta chains were all read from a single sample in a study of blood T cell repertoires in COVID-19. The data were produced by immunoSEQ multiplex PCR, yet TCRdb's version contains in-frame clones alone and is incomplete. The profile shows 140,000 to 150,000 clones, around 88% of them singletons. The specimen sequenced was peripheral blood. The receptor source for this set is a man in his 60s with active or convalescent COVID-19.

The rearrangement links TRBV19 to TRBJ1-1; D uncertain. Per germline, CDR1 LNHDA and CDR2 SQIVND (reference sequence). This CDR3 is 13 amino acids long. V was shortened by 0 bases and J by 5 bases, with 7 bases between the two germline ends. The DNA of the CDR3 is TGTGCCAGTAGTATAGAAGACAATACTGAAGCTTTCTTT. Translation gives CASSIEDNTEAFF.

This chain uses TRBV6-6 with TRBJ2-5, with 9 bases fitting TRBD1. This CDR3 has 16 residues. Germline V gene data show CDR1 as MNHNY and CDR2 as SVGAGI (reference sequence). Trimming removed 5 bases from V and 1 base from J; junction bases left unmatched: 8. CDR3 residues: CASSPRTGALQETQYF. The CDR3 nucleotides are TGTGCCAGCAGTCCACGGACAGGGGCTCTCCAAGAGACCCAGTACTTC.

This clone was counted once. This chain connects TRBV19 to TRBJ1-5, with D unclear. Germline V gene lookup returns CDR1 LNHDA and CDR2 SQIVND (reference sequence). CDR3 size: 13 residues. The ends were cut back, 7 bases at V and 7 bases at J, with 14 bases in the middle. As DNA, the CDR3 is TGTGCCAGTAACCCGGGGTCCCGACAGCCCCAGCATTTT. Translation gives CASNPGSRQPQHF.

The V and J genes are TRBV4-2 and TRBJ1-1; weak D call: TRBD1 (6 bases). V lost 3 bases to trimming and J lost 1 base, with 9 bases between them. The CDR3 spans 14 residues. Germline V gene data show CDR1 as LGHNA and CDR2 as YNFKEQ. The CDR3 protein is CASSQQGWNTEAFF. The CDR3 nucleotides read TGTGCCAGCAGCCAGCAGGGGTGGAACACTGAAGCTTTCTTT.

This chain joins TRBV5-4 and TRBJ1-1; no clear D gene. CDR3 length equals 14 residues. Trimming took 0 bases from V and 1 from J, leaving 7 bases between them. In germline, CDR1 is SGHNT, CDR2 YYREEE (reference sequence). The CDR3 here is CASSLVHGNTEAFF. In nucleotides, the CDR3 is TGTGCCAGCAGCTTGGTCCACGGGAACACTGAAGCTTTCTTT.

The chain links TRBV25-1 to TRBJ1-2; D is uncertain. Germline values: CDR1 MGHDK, CDR2 SYGVNS. V was cut by 3 bases and J by 8 bases, with 13 bases left in between. The CDR3 length is 13 residues. The DNA of the CDR3 is TGTGCCAGCAGTGAGAACGCCCAGAGGGGCTACACCTTC. Protein sequence: CASSENAQRGYTF.

The chain joins TRBV15 to TRBJ2-7, with D unclear. This CDR3 has 12 residues. Germline V gene lookup returns CDR1 LNHNV and CDR2 YYDKDF (reference sequence). Trimming stripped 0 bases from V and 3 bases from J, with 3 bases between. DNA for the CDR3: TGTGCCACCAGCAGAGAGAGCTACGAGCAGTACTTC. This gives the protein CATSRESYEQYF.

This chain connects TRBV11-2 to TRBJ2-7; 7 bases are a match to TRBD2. Per germline, CDR1 SGHAT and CDR2 FQNNGV. This CDR3 is built from 15 residues. J was trimmed by 0 bases and V by 7 bases; bases with no gene match: 9. CDR3 bases: TGTGCCAGCACCCGAGACGGGGGGAGCTCCTACGAGCAGTACTTC. It yields the protein CASTRDGGSSYEQYF. Full variable domain (rest looked up from reference TRBV11-2 and TRBJ2-7): EAGVAQSPRYKIIEKRQSVAFWCNPISGHATLYWYQQILGQGPKLLIQFQNNGVVDDSQLPKDRFSAERLKGVDSTLKIQPAKLEDSAVYLCASTRDGGSSYEQYFGPGTRLTVT.

The rearrangement uses TRBV19 and TRBJ1-2; D is unclear. CDR3 length: 13 residues. V lost 4 bases to trimming and J lost 3 bases, with 9 bases between them. Germline CDR1 reads LNHDA; CDR2 reads SQIVND (reference sequence). The CDR3 coding sequence is TGTGCCAGTAGTAAATTAGAGGACTATGGCTACACCTTC. Translating gives CASSKLEDYGYTF.